A selection of T cell receptor beta chains follows, all from one sample in a study of OX40 agonist ivuxolimab in advanced cancers. Clones were sequenced by immunoSEQ multiplex PCR, and TCRdb holds only the in-frame ones, with some missing. This sample has about 81,000 clones, with about 92% found just once. Sequencing was performed on CD4+ or CD8+ T cells sorted from blood, taken in a trial of the OX40 agonist ivuxolimab. The receptors were sampled from an adult with an advanced solid tumor such as melanoma, head and neck, liver or kidney cancer. The CDR3 runs from the conserved cysteine through the conserved F or W. Clone size, where shown, is once, few, many, or a class for clones that have expanded.

cdr3_aa	clone_size	v_call	j_call
CASSYGQGGSYGYTF	NA	TRBV6-5	TRBJ1-2
CASSPRPGTGELFF	NA	TRBV18	TRBJ2-2
CASSLVAHEQYF	once	TRBV7-6	TRBJ2-7
CAWSVLPPLASQLNEKLFF	NA	TRBV30	TRBJ1-4
CASSQGSNTEAFF	few	TRBV4-3	TRBJ1-1
CASSRLGQGSGYEQYF	NA	TRBV4-1	TRBJ2-7
CATSTGTGGYEQYF	NA	TRBV2	TRBJ2-7
CASSQGTGTYEQYF	NA	TRBV4-1	TRBJ2-7
CASSPRPYTGELFF	few	TRBV18	TRBJ2-2
CASSMAGGAYEQYF	NA	TRBV19	TRBJ2-7
CAISEGSTQYF	NA	TRBV10-3	TRBJ2-3
CASSTLAGRSTDTQYF	NA	TRBV19	TRBJ2-3
CASSRGGTGELFF	NA	TRBV9	TRBJ2-2
CASSYDREATNTEAFF	NA	TRBV7-9	TRBJ1-1
CASSQGSGGATDTQYF	NA	TRBV4-1	TRBJ2-3
CASSDSRRGPNNEQFF	NA	TRBV10-1	TRBJ2-1
CASSRHLIAGNTIYF	NA	TRBV4-1	TRBJ1-3
CASSPTGYNEQFF	NA	TRBV19	TRBJ2-1
CASSLYQGNTEAFF	NA	TRBV27	TRBJ1-1
CASSLEGAPYEQYF	NA	TRBV5-1	TRBJ2-7
CASSLVARGNNQPQHF	once	TRBV11-2	TRBJ1-5
CASLGLAPEMEQFF	once	TRBV6-6	TRBJ2-1
CASSANSYEQYF	NA	TRBV6-1	TRBJ2-7
CASSLGVASEQFF	once	TRBV7-2	TRBJ2-1
CASSFGYEQYF	NA	TRBV5-4	TRBJ2-7
CASSAYEQYF	NA	TRBV27	TRBJ2-7
CAQGRLDNEQFF	NA	TRBV2	TRBJ2-1
CASSVGGIPPPYEQYF	NA	TRBV9	TRBJ2-7
CASTPITGDQGQYF	NA	TRBV27	TRBJ2-7
CASRRDREIAPQHF	NA	TRBV27	TRBJ1-5
CALMTGPNYGYTF	NA	TRBV2	TRBJ1-2
CAWSMGAGTEAFF	NA	TRBV30	TRBJ1-1
CASSHVGPTYEQYF	NA	TRBV4-3	NA
CASTPTLGAGQPQHF	NA	TRBV28	TRBJ1-5
CASSHPGEGVEKLFF	once	TRBV4-1	TRBJ1-4
CASSARTGGALDGYTF	NA	TRBV5-8	TRBJ1-2
CASSLAVHSNQPQHF	once	TRBV7-2	TRBJ1-5
CASSVEETSGSDYNEQFF	NA	TRBV9	TRBJ2-1
CASSIADSNQPQHF	few	TRBV19	TRBJ1-5
CASSLGTGTGNTIYF	NA	TRBV7-8	TRBJ1-3
CASSEQGSVYEQYF	NA	TRBV9	TRBJ2-7
CASIPKGYSNQPQHF	NA	TRBV27	TRBJ1-5
CASSPILQGNEQFF	NA	TRBV4-1	TRBJ2-1
CASSLGRTEAFF	NA	TRBV5-1	TRBJ1-1
CASSLTGANVLTF	NA	TRBV27	TRBJ2-6
CASSQGWGGSYGYTF	NA	TRBV4-3	TRBJ1-2
CASSHWGLAYEQYF	NA	TRBV4-1	TRBJ2-7
CASTLRGLVHNSPLHF	NA	TRBV28	TRBJ1-6
CASRLGGGITEAFF	once	TRBV27	TRBJ1-1
CASSSGGLGEALNTEAFF	NA	TRBV11-2	TRBJ1-1
CASSQDILPGANGYTF	NA	TRBV4-3	TRBJ1-2
CASSGELQGGAYEQYF	once	TRBV7-9	TRBJ2-7
CASSLDVGQGETQYF	NA	TRBV6-4	TRBJ2-5
CASSQDLGHYGYTF	NA	TRBV4-3	TRBJ1-2
CASSQVLAGGAYQETQYF	NA	TRBV4-1	TRBJ2-5
CSVGASLGFGYTF	NA	TRBV29-1	TRBJ1-2
CASSVDVGQTQYF	NA	TRBV9	TRBJ2-5
CASSLGGEQFF	NA	TRBV7-3	TRBJ2-1
CASSQDVGTDSYEQYF	NA	TRBV4-3	TRBJ2-7